This TCR beta chain appears in the sequencing data of a study of blood T cells in healthy people across ages. Whole-study context: There was about one barcoded beta molecule captured by template switching per two T cells.

A minimum of 7 million PBMCs was isolated per sample. A minimum of 6 micrograms of total RNA was extracted per sample. The germline CDR1 and CDR2 sequences are SGHRS and YFSETQ. The CDR3 has 14 residues. It was with a sample-barcoded 5' primer and a J-beta primer mix that a second PCR of roughly 7 to 12 cycles was run. TCRdb analysed the 5' RACE reads with MiXCR anew, one entry per CDR3 protein. The sample consists of some 1.6 million distinct CDR3 sequences, roughly 32% of them appearing once. With regard to this clonotype: Mismatch with germline at one junction end may stem from a read error.

The receptor was isolated from a woman aged 25 to 39 in good health. Sequencing was carried out using blood. V gene TRBV5-1 combines with J gene TRBJ2-1, with D perhaps being TRBD1 or TRBD2 (5 bases each). The CDR3 is CASSLGGSYDEQFF. The CDR3 region has the DNA TGCGCCAGCAGCTTGGGGGGGTCCTACGATGAGCAGTTCTTC.